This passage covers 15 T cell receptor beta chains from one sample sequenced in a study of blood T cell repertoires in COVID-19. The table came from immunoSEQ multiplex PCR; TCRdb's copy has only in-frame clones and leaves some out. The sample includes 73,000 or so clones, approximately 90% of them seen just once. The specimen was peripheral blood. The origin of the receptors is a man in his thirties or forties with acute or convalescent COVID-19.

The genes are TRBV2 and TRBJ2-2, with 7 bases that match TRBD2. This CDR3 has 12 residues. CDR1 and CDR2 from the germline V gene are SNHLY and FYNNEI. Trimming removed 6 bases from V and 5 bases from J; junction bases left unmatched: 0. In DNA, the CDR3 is TGTGCCAGCAGGGGGGGGACCGGGGAGCTGTTTTTT. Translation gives CASRGGTGELFF.

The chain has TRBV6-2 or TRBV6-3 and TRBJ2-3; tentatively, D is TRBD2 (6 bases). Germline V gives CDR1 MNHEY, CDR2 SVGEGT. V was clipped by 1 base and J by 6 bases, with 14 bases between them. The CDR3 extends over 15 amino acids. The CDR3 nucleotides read TGTGCCAGCAGTTACTACGGCGGGGAAGGCGATACGCAGTATTTT. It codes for CASSYYGGEGDTQYF.

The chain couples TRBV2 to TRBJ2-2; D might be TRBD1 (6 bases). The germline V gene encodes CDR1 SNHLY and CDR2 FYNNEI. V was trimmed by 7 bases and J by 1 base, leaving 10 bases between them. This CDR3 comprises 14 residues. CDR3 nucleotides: TGTGCCAGCAATCTACAGGGGAACACCGGGGAGCTGTTTTTT. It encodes CASNLQGNTGELFF.

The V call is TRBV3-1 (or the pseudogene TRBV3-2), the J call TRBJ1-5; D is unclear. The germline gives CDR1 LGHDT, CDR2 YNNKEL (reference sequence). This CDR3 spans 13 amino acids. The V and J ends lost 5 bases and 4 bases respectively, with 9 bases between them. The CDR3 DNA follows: TGTGCCAGCAGCAATCAGAGGAATCAGCCCCAGCATTTT. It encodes CASSNQRNQPQHF.

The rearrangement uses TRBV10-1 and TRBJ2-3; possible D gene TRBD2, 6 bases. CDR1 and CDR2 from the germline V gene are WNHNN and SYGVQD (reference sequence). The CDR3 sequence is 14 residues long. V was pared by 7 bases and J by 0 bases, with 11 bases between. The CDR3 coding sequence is TGCGCCAGCACTCCGGGACTCAGCACAGATACGCAGTATTTT. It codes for CASTPGLSTDTQYF.

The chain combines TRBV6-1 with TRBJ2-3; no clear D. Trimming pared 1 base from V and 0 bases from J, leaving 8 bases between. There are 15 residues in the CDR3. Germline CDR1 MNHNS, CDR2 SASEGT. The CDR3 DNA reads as TGTGCCAGCAGTGAAGTATTTACAAGCACAGATACGCAGTATTTT. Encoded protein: CASSEVFTSTDTQYF.

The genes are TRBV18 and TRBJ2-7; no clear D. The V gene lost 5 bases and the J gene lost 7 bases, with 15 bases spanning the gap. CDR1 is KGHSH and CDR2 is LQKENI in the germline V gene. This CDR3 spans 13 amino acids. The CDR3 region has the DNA TGTGCCAGCTCATATGACCGCCCGCGGGAGCAGTACTTC. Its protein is CASSYDRPREQYF.

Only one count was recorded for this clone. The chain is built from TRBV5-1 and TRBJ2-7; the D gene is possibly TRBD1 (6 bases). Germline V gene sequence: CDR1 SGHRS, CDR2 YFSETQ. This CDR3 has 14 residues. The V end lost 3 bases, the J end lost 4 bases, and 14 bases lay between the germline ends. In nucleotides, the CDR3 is TGCGCCAGCAGCTCCAAGGCCCAGGGGTACGAGCAGTACTTC. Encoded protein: CASSSKAQGYEQYF.

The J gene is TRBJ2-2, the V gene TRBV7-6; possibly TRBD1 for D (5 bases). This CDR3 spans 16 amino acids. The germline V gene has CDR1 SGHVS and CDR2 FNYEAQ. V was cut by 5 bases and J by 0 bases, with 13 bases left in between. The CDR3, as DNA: TGTGCCAGCAGCCTAGAAGCAGGGTCGAACACCGGGGAGCTGTTTTTT. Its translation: CASSLEAGSNTGELFF. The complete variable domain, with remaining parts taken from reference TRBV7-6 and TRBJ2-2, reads GAGVSQSPRYKVTKRGQDVALRCDPISGHVSLYWYRQALGQGPEFLTYFNYEAQQDKSGLPNDRFSAERPEGSISTLTIQRTEQRDSAMYRCASSLEAGSNTGELFFGEGSRLTVL.

CDR3 bases: TGTGCCAGCAGCCCTCCGTCGCGGGGGGACACTGAAGCTTTCTTT. This encodes CASSPPSRGDTEAFF. The chain has TRBV5-4 and TRBJ1-1; D is perhaps TRBD1 (5 bases). CDR3 length equals 15 residues. Germline V gene lookup returns CDR1 SGHNT and CDR2 YYREEE (reference sequence). V gave up 4 bases and J gave up 3 bases, with 16 bases separating them.

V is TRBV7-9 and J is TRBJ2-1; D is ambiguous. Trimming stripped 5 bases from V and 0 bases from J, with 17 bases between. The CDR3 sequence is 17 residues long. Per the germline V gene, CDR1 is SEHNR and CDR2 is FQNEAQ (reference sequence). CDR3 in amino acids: CASSPPSDTFSYNEQFF. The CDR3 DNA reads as TGTGCCAGCAGCCCACCCTCAGACACCTTCTCCTACAATGAGCAGTTCTTC.

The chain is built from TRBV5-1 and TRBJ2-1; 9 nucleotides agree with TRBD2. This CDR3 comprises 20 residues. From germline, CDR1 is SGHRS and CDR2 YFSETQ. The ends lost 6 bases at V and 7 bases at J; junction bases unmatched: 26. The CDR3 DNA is TGCGCCAGCATGAAGAAACCGGTAGTTGCGGGAGGGCCGTTTATGAATGAGCAGTTCTTC. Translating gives CASMKKPVVAGGPFMNEQFF.

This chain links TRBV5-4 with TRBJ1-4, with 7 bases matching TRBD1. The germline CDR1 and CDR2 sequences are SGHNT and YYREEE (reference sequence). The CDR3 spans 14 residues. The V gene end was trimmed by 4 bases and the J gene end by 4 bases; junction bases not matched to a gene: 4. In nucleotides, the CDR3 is TGTGCCAGCAGCCGCGACAGGGTTAATGAAAAACTGTTTTTT. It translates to CASSRDRVNEKLFF.

DNA for the CDR3: TGTGCCTGGAGAACGGAGCGGAGGAACGAGCAGTACTTC. Translated, it gives CAWRTERRNEQYF. V and J are TRBV30 and TRBJ2-7; D possibly corresponds to TRBD2 (5 bases). This CDR3 spans 13 amino acids. Trimming removed 3 bases from V and 5 bases from J, with 14 bases in between. The germline V gene has CDR1 GTSNPN and CDR2 SVGIG (reference sequence).

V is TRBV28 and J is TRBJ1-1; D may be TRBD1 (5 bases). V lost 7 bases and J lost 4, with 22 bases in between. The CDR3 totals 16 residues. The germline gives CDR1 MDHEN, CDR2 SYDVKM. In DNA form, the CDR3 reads TGTGCCAGCAACCCGGTGGCGGGACGAACCCTCACTGAAGCTTTCTTT. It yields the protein CASNPVAGRTLTEAFF.